These 12 T cell receptor beta chains share one sample of origin, sequenced in a study of blood T cell repertoires in COVID-19. Measured with immunoSEQ multiplex PCR; TCRdb has only the in-frame clones, and not every one. The sample yields 150,000 or so clones, about 90% seen once. What was sequenced was peripheral blood. The receptors stem from a man in his thirties or forties with COVID-19, enrolled during active disease.

Only one count was recorded for this clone. The CDR3 here is CASSMLGAGGSHNEQFF. For the CDR3, the DNA is TGTGCCAGTAGTATGTTAGGAGCGGGGGGGTCCCACAATGAGCAGTTCTTC. This chain uses TRBV19 with TRBJ2-1; 10 bases align to TRBD2. The germline gives CDR1 LNHDA, CDR2 SQIVND (reference sequence). V gave up 3 bases and J gave up 5 bases; unmatched junction bases: 10. This CDR3 contains 17 residues. The full variable domain, in which reference TRBV19 and TRBJ2-1 provide the parts outside the CDR3, is DGGITQSPKYLFRKEGQNVTLSCEQNLNHDAMYWYRQDPGQGLRLIYYSQIVNDFQKGDIAEGYSVSREKKESFPLTVTSAQKNPTAFYLCASSMLGAGGSHNEQFFGPGTRLTVL.

This clone showed up just once. This chain links TRBV6-5 with TRBJ1-1; 9 bases are a match to TRBD1. V was pared by 2 bases and J by 4 bases, with 2 bases of the junction left unmatched. This CDR3 comprises 14 residues. Germline values: CDR1 MNHEY, CDR2 SVGAGI. CDR3 protein: CASSYATGGTEAFF. The DNA for the CDR3 is TGTGCCAGCAGTTACGCGACAGGGGGCACTGAAGCTTTCTTT.

The count of this clone is one. The rearrangement links TRBV7-7 to TRBJ2-1; TRBD1 matches at 9 bases. The CDR3 is made up of 16 amino acids. J gave up 7 bases and V 5 bases, and 12 bases lay outside the gene matches. Looked up from germline, CDR1 is SSHAT and CDR2 is FNYEAQ (reference sequence). CDR3 bases: TGTGCCAGCAGCCCTAATCCCGGGACAGGGTTGAATGAGCAGTTCTTC. Translating it yields CASSPNPGTGLNEQFF.

The chain links TRBV12-3 or TRBV12-4 to TRBJ2-7; D might be TRBD2 (6 bases). This CDR3 is built from 12 residues. Between the trimmed V and J ends, which lost 6 bases and 6 bases, there was a span of 12 bases. As DNA, the CDR3 is TGTGCCAGCAGCCCTCACGGGGGCGAGCAGTACTTC. Protein sequence: CASSPHGGEQYF.

This clone was detected once. This chain joins TRBV7-7 and TRBJ2-1, with 15 bases identical to TRBD2. CDR1 is SSHAT, CDR2 FNYEAQ, per germline (reference sequence). The length of the CDR3 is 20 residues. Trimming at V came to 1 base and at J to 0 bases, leaving 7 bases not matched to a gene. The CDR3 region has the DNA TGTGCCAGCAGCTTAGTTCCGGGACTAGCGGGAGGTGCCTCCTACAATGAGCAGTTCTTC. Residues: CASSLVPGLAGGASYNEQFF.

V gene TRBV7-3 combines with J gene TRBJ2-2, with 11 bases identical to TRBD2. The V segment lost 2 bases and the J segment 6 bases; nucleotides outside the gene matches: 5. CDR3 length: 16 residues. CDR1 and CDR2 from the germline V gene are SGHTA and FQGTGA. The CDR3 nucleotides are TGTGCCAGCAGCTTAGGAGGACTAGCGGGCCCCGGGGAGCTGTTTTTT. Encoded protein: CASSLGGLAGPGELFF.

The V gene is TRBV6-5, the J gene TRBJ2-3, with D tentatively TRBD2 (7 bases). The V gene's germline CDR1 is MNHEY and CDR2 SVGAGI. The CDR3 totals 15 residues. Deletions cut 7 bases from V and 4 bases from J, with 18 bases between. This chain's CDR3 is CASIPSGEGADTQYF. The CDR3 DNA sequence: TGTGCCAGCATCCCTAGCGGCGAGGGGGCAGATACGCAGTATTTT.

V is TRBV19 and J is TRBJ2-3; 11 nucleotides align to TRBD2. Germline CDR1 LNHDA, CDR2 SQIVND (reference sequence). V gave up 1 base and J gave up 4 bases; unmatched junction bases: 1. The length of the CDR3 is 15 residues. CDR3 bases: TGTGCCAGTAGTATAGTAGCGGGAGGGGCAGATACGCAGTATTTT. Its protein is CASSIVAGGADTQYF.

The J gene is TRBJ2-7, the V gene TRBV18, with TRBD1 matching 9 bases. With V trimmed by 6 bases and J by 2 bases, 5 bases remained unmatched. Germline V gives CDR1 KGHSH, CDR2 LQKENI. The CDR3 contains 14 residues. DNA of the CDR3: TGTGCCAGCTCGCCGGGACAGGGTCCCTACGAGCAGTACTTC. It specifies CASSPGQGPYEQYF.

V is TRBV6-5 and J is TRBJ2-1; TRBD2 agrees at 11 bases. Trimming took 0 bases from V and 5 from J; bases not matched to a gene: 3. The CDR3 extends over 16 amino acids. Germline V gives CDR1 MNHEY, CDR2 SVGAGI. CDR3 in DNA: TGTGCCAGCAGTTACTCACTAGCGGGGGCCGACAATGAGCAGTTCTTC. It codes for CASSYSLAGADNEQFF.

V gene TRBV9 combines with J gene TRBJ2-2, with D perhaps TRBD1 (5 bases). This CDR3 has 14 amino acids. With 4 bases removed from V and 5 bases from J, the gap between germline ends came to 12 bases. Germline V gene data show CDR1 as SGDLS and CDR2 as YYNGEE. The CDR3 DNA sequence: TGTGCCAGCAGCCCTAGGCAGGGAACCGGGGAGCTGTTTTTT. Translated, it gives CASSPRQGTGELFF.

The chain combines TRBV5-4 with TRBJ1-4; tentative D call: TRBD1 (5 bases). The CDR3 is made up of 13 amino acids. V dropped 4 bases and J dropped 7 bases, with 11 bases sitting between them. Germline CDR1 and CDR2: SGHNT and YYREEE (reference sequence). As DNA, the CDR3 is TGTGCCAGCAGCCGAGCAAGGGGTGAAAAACTGTTTTTT. Residues: CASSRARGEKLFF. The variable domain in full, with the rest retrieved from reference TRBV5-4 and TRBJ1-4, is ETGVTQSPTHLIKTRGQQVTLRCSSQSGHNTVSWYQQALGQGPQFIFQYYREEENGRGNFPPRFSGLQFPNYSSELNVNALELDDSALYLCASSRARGEKLFFGSGTQLSVL.